Below, one T cell receptor beta chain is given with its context. Its antigen is not known. Repertoires were generated with immunoSEQ multiplex PCR, while TCRdb's copy carries only in-frame clones and drops some. The sample lists 84,000 or so clones, about nine tenths occurring once. The data were taken from a study of OX40 agonist ivuxolimab in advanced cancers. With 5 bases removed from V and 8 bases from J, the gap between germline ends came to 18 bases. The CDR3 is 14 residues long. Germline V CDR1 and CDR2: MNHEY, SMNVEV (reference sequence). Study-level results: The expanded peripheral T cells' antigen specificity was not determined. By week 6 at 0.1 to 3.0 mg/kg, blood CD4+ and CD8+ T cells had expanded clonally.

Specimen: CD4+ or CD8+ T cells sorted from blood, collected in a trial of the OX40 agonist ivuxolimab. The rearrangement joins TRBV27 to TRBJ1-2, with D unresolved. The sequence derives from an adult with an advanced solid tumor such as melanoma, head and neck, liver or kidney cancer. The CDR3 nucleotides read TGTGCCAGCAGTCCCCCCCCGGGGTTAGGGGGCTACACCTTC. Its translation: CASSPPPGLGGYTF.